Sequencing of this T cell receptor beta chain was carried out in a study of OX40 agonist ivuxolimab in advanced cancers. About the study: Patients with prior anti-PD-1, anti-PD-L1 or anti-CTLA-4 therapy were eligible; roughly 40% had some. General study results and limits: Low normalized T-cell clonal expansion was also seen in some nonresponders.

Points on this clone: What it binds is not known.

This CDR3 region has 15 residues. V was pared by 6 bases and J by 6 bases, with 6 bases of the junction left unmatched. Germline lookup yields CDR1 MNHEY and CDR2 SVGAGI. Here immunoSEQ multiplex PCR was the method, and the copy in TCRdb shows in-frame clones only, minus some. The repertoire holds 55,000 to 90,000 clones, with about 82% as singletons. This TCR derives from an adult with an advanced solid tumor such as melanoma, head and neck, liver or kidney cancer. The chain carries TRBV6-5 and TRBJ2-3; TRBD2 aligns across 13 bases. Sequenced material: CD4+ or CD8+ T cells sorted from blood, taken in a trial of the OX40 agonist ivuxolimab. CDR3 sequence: CASRELAGGRDTQYF. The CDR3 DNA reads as TGTGCCAGCAGGGAACTAGCGGGGGGGAGGGATACGCAGTATTTT.